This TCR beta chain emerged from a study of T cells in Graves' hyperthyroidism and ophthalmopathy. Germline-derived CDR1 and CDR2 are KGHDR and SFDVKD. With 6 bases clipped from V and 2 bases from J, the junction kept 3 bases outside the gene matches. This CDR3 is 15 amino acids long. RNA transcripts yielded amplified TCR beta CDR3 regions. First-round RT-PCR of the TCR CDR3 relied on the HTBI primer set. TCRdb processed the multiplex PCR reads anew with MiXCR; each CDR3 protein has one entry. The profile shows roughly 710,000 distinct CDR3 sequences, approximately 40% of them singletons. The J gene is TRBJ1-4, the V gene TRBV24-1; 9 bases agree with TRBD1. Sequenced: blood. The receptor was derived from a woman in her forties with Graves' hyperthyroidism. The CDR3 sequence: CATSPGTGTNEKLFF. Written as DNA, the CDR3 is TGTGCCACCAGTCCCGGGACAGGGACTAATGAAAAACTGTTTTTT.